The 17 T cell receptor beta chains listed next were all sequenced from one sample in a study of control samples from healthy donors and cancer patients. Assay used: immunoSEQ multiplex PCR; TCRdb lists only in-frame clones, some missing. The table records just under 150,000 clones, more than 85% of them present only once. Sequenced sample: blood. The receptor source for this set is a man aged 25-40 years in good health.

The chain combines TRBV5-1 with TRBJ2-1, with no clear D. V lost 0 bases to trimming and J lost 0 bases, with 7 bases between them. CDR3 length: 15 residues. Germline V gene data show CDR1 as SGHRS and CDR2 as YFSETQ. The CDR3 nucleotides read TGCGCCAGCAGCTTGGGACAATACTCCTACAATGAGCAGTTCTTC. Amino acid sequence: CASSLGQYSYNEQFF.

Comments on this clone: The sample carries other DNA sequences with the same CDR3. This rearrangement joins TRBV5-6 to TRBJ1-3; D is unresolved. The V gene lost 1 base and the J gene lost 0 bases, with 8 bases spanning the gap. Germline-derived CDR1 and CDR2 are SGHDT and YYEEEE. The CDR3 runs to 15 residues. The CDR3, as DNA: TGTGCCAGCAGCTTGCCGGGCCTCTCTGGAAACACCATATATTTT. This gives the protein CASSLPGLSGNTIYF.

The V and J genes are TRBV7-8 and TRBJ2-1; D unclear. This CDR3 has 13 residues. The V gene's germline CDR1 is SGHVS and CDR2 FQNEAQ. The germline V and J ends were trimmed by 1 base and 6 bases, with 7 bases remaining between them. The CDR3 DNA reads as TGTGCCAGCAGCTTAGGGCGGCTCAATGAGCAGTTCTTC. Amino acid sequence: CASSLGRLNEQFF.

The chain employs TRBV18 and TRBJ2-7, with D unresolved. Per germline, CDR1 KGHSH and CDR2 LQKENI. The CDR3 spans 14 residues. The V end was cut by 0 bases, the J end by 4 bases, with 10 bases between. The DNA of the CDR3 is TGTGCCAGCTCACCACCCGCCAGATTATACGAGCAGTACTTC. Translating it yields CASSPPARLYEQYF.

The CDR3 nucleotides are TGTGCCAGCAGTGAGCGACTCCTCTCTGGAAACACCATATATTTT. Protein product: CASSERLLSGNTIYF. The gene calls are TRBV11-1 and TRBJ1-3, with no clear D. Germline V gives CDR1 SGHAT, CDR2 FQDESV (reference sequence). Trimming stripped 6 bases from V and 0 bases from J, with 12 bases between. This CDR3 spans 15 amino acids.

The chain employs TRBV5-5 and TRBJ1-5; no clear D gene. The CDR3 length is 14 residues. V was clipped by 0 bases and J by 11 bases, with 15 bases between them. Germline-derived CDR1 and CDR2 are SGHKS and YYEKEE (reference sequence). The CDR3 nucleotides are TGTGCCAGCAGCTTGGACAGTTCATCAGTGGCCCAGCATTTT. It encodes CASSLDSSSVAQHF. The whole variable domain, remainder taken from reference TRBV5-5 and TRBJ1-5, is DAGVTQSPTHLIKTRGQQVTLRCSPISGHKSVSWYQQVLGQGPQFIFQYYEKEERGRGNFPDRFSARQFPNYSSELNVNALLLGDSALYLCASSLDSSSVAQHFGDGTRLSIL.

This chain connects TRBV20-1 to TRBJ1-2; 7 bases align to TRBD1. CDR1 and CDR2 (germline): DFQATT, SNEGSKA (reference sequence). The V gene end was trimmed by 3 bases and the J gene end by 3 bases; junction bases not matched to a gene: 1. The length of the CDR3 is 12 residues. The CDR3 sequence: CSASTGDYGYTF. In nucleotides, the CDR3 is TGCAGTGCTAGTACAGGGGACTATGGCTACACCTTC.

V usage is TRBV6-5 and J usage is TRBJ1-5; D not resolved. CDR3 length: 13 amino acids. Trimming removed 8 bases from V and 4 bases from J, with 12 bases in between. The germline gives CDR1 MNHEY, CDR2 SVGAGI. The CDR3 DNA is TGTGCCAGCGGGTACAATGATAATCAGCCCCAGCATTTT. Translated: CASGYNDNQPQHF.

Points on this clone: The same CDR3 arises from other DNA sequences in this sample as well. This CDR3 is CASSSVRGGDTEAFF. CDR3 nucleotide sequence: TGTGCCAGCAGTTCAGTCCGCGGGGGTGACACTGAAGCTTTCTTT. The chain joins TRBV28 to TRBJ1-1, with D possibly being TRBD1 (5 bases). Germline V gene data show CDR1 as MDHEN and CDR2 as SYDVKM. CDR3 length: 15 amino acids. Trimming removed 4 bases at V and 3 bases at J, with 15 bases between.

Concerning this clone itself: One junction end does not reproduce the germline sequence, and a read error may be involved. The chain has TRBV4-1 and TRBJ2-7; 10 bases match TRBD2. CDR3 length: 15 amino acids. CDR1 and CDR2 from the germline V gene are MGHRA and YSYEKL. CDR3 region: CVSSPLAGDLYEQYF. The CDR3 DNA reads as TGCGTCAGCAGCCCCCTAGCGGGGGACCTCTACGAGCAGTACTTC.

This chain joins TRBV27 and TRBJ1-6; 7 bases are a match to TRBD1. The CDR3 loop spans 14 amino acids. Germline V gene sequence: CDR1 MNHEY, CDR2 SMNVEV (reference sequence). J gave up 9 bases and V 6 bases, and 8 bases lay outside the gene matches. CDR3 protein: CASRPGGQVSPLHF. In nucleotides, the CDR3 is TGTGCCAGCAGGCCAGGGGGTCAAGTTTCACCCCTCCACTTT.

The chain uses TRBV27 and TRBJ1-5, with 10 bases matching TRBD1. With 1 base clipped from V and 3 bases from J, the junction kept 9 bases outside the gene matches. The length of the CDR3 is 18 residues. The germline V gene has CDR1 MNHEY and CDR2 SMNVEV (reference sequence). CDR3 nucleotides: TGTGCCAGCAGTTTATTTGCGCCGACAGGGGGCAACAATCAGCCCCAGCATTTT. Its translation: CASSLFAPTGGNNQPQHF.

The chain employs TRBV5-4 and TRBJ1-4; 8 bases match TRBD1. Germline V gives CDR1 SGHNT, CDR2 YYREEE (reference sequence). The CDR3 consists of 13 residues. V shed 5 bases, J shed 12 bases, and the junction held 9 bases outside the gene matches. CDR3 nucleotides: TGTGCCAGCAGGGAGGGGACAGGAGGGGAACTGTTTTTT. Amino acid sequence: CASREGTGGELFF.

This clone was seen only once. J is TRBJ1-3 and V is TRBV10-1, with D maybe TRBD1 (6 bases). V lost 8 bases to trimming and J lost 0 bases, with 20 bases between them. The germline V gene has CDR1 WNHNN and CDR2 SYGVQD (reference sequence). This CDR3 has 17 amino acids. This CDR3 is CASRGGALGLSGNTIYF. The DNA for the CDR3 is TGCGCCAGCCGAGGGGGGGCCTTGGGCCTCTCTGGAAACACCATATATTTT.

This chain joins TRBV9 and TRBJ2-1; D is possibly TRBD2 (5 bases). The CDR3 covers 14 residues. Germline V gene data show CDR1 as SGDLS and CDR2 as YYNGEE. Deletions cut 4 bases from V and 7 bases from J, with 15 bases between. CDR3 sequence (DNA): TGTGCCAGCAGCCCAGAGGGCCCGGGTAATGAGCAGTTCTTC. It is translated as CASSPEGPGNEQFF.

The chain uses TRBV18 and TRBJ1-6; D is uncertain. The CDR3 loop spans 12 amino acids. V dropped 4 bases and J dropped 8 bases, with 6 bases sitting between them. Germline V CDR1 and CDR2: KGHSH, LQKENI. The CDR3 loop reads CASSLTDSPLHF. CDR3 in DNA: TGTGCCAGCTCACTTACGGATTCACCCCTCCACTTT.

The chain recombines TRBV3-1 (or the pseudogene TRBV3-2) with TRBJ2-7, with a tentative D call TRBD2 (6 bases). The V end was cut by 2 bases, the J end by 2 bases, with 28 bases between. In germline, CDR1 is LGHDT, CDR2 YNNKEL (reference sequence). CDR3 length: 20 residues. The DNA of the CDR3 is TGTGCCAGCAGCCAAATTAGTTCGGAGGGGACCACCAGTGGGGCCTACGAGCAGTACTTC. It codes for CASSQISSEGTTSGAYEQYF.